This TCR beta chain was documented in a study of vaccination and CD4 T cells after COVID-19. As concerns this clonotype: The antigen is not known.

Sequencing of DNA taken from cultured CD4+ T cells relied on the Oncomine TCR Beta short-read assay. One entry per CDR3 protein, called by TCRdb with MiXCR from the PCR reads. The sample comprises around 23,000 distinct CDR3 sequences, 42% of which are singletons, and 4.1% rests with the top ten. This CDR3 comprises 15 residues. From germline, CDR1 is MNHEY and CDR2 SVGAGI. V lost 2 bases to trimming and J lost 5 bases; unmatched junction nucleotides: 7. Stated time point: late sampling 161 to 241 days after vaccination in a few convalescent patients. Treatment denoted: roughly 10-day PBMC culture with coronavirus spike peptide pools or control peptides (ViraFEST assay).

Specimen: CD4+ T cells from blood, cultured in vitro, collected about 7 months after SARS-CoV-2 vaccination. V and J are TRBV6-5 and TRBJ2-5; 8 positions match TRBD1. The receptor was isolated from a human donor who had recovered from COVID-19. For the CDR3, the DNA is TGTGCCAGCAGTTACCGACAGGGGTTGGGTGAGACCCAGTACTTC. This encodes CASSYRQGLGETQYF.